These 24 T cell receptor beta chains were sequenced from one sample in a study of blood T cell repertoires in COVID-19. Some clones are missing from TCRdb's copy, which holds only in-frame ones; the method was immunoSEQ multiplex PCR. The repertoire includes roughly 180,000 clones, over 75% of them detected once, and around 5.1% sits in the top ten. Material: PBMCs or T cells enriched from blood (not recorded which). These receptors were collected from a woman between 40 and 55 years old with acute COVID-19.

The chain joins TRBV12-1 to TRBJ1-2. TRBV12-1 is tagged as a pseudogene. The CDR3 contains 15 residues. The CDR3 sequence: CASSFDGLTLYGYTF. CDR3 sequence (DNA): TGTGCCAGCAGCTTTGACGGGTTAACTCTCTATGGCTACACCTTC.

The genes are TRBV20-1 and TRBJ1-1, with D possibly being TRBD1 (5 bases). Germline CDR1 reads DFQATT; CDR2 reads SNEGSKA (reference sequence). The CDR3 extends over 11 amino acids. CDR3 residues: CSEILQGTPFF. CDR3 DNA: TGCAGCGAAATTTTGCAGGGAACTCCTTTCTTT.

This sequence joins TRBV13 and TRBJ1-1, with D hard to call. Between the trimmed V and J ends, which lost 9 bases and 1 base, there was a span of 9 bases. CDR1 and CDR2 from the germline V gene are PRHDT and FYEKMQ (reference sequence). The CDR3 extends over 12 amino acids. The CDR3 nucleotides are TGTGCCAGTACAGAGTCGAACACTGAAGCTTTCTTT. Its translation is CASTESNTEAFF. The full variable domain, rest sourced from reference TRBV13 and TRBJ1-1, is AAGVIQSPRHLIKEKRETATLKCYPIPRHDTVYWYQQGPGQDPQFLISFYEKMQSDKGSIPDRFSAQQFSDYHSELNMSSLELGDSALYFCASTESNTEAFFGQGTRLTVV.

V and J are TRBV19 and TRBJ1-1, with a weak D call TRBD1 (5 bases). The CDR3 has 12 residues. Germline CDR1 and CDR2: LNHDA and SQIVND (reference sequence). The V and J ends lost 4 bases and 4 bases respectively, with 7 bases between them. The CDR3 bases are TGTGCCAGTAGTAGGAGGGGCACTGAAGCTTTCTTT. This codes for CASSRRGTEAFF.

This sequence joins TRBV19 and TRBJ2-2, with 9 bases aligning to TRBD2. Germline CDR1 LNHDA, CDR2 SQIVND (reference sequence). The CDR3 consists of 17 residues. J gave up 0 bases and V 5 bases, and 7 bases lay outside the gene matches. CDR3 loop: CASSAPGLASNTGELFF. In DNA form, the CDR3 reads TGTGCCAGTAGTGCCCCGGGACTAGCTTCGAACACCGGGGAGCTGTTTTTT.

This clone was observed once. The CDR3 sequence is CASSPRRGAYEQYF. The CDR3 DNA reads TGTGCCAGCAGCCCTCGAAGGGGTGCCTACGAGCAGTACTTC. The V gene is TRBV9, the J gene TRBJ2-7; perhaps TRBD1 as D (5 bases). The CDR3 is 14 amino acids. Germline V gene sequence: CDR1 SGDLS, CDR2 YYNGEE. V lost 4 bases and J 2 bases, leaving 13 bases between the germline ends.

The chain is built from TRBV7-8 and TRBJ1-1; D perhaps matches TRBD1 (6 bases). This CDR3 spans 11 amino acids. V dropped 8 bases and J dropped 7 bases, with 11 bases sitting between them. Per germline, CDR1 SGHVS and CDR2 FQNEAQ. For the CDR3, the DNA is TGTGCCAGCGGCCCAGGGGTTGAAGCTTTCTTT. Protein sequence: CASGPGVEAFF. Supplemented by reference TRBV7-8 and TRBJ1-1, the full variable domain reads GAGVSQSPRYKVAKRGQDVALRCDPISGHVSLFWYQQALGQGPEFLTYFQNEAQLDKSGLPSDRFFAERPEGSVSTLKIQRTQQEDSAVYLCASGPGVEAFFGQGTRLTVV.

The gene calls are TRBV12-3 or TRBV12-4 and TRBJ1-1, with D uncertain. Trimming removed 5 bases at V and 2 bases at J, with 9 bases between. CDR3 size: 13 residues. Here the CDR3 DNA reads TGTGCCAGCAGTGCCAACAGAAACACTGAAGCTTTCTTT. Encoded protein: CASSANRNTEAFF.

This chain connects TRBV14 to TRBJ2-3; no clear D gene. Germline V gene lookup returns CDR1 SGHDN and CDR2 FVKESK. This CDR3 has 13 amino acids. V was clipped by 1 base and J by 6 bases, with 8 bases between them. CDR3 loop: CASSQAQWDTQYF. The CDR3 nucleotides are TGTGCCAGCAGCCAAGCCCAGTGGGATACGCAGTATTTT.

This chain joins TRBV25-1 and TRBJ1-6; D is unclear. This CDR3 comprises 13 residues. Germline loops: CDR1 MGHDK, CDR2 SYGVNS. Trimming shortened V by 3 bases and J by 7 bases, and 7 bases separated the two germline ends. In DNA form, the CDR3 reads TGTGCCAGCAGTGAGGCCTTAAATTCACCCCTCCACTTT. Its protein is CASSEALNSPLHF. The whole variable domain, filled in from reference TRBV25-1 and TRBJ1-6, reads EADIYQTPRYLVIGTGKKITLECSQTMGHDKMYWYQQDPGMELHLIHYSYGVNSTEKGDLSSESTVSRIRTEHFPLTLESARPSHTSQYLCASSEALNSPLHFGNGTRLTVT.

In nucleotides, the CDR3 is TGCAGTGCTAGTCCCCGACAGGGTCTTGAACAGCCCCAGCATTTT. As protein: CSASPRQGLEQPQHF. The J gene is TRBJ1-5, the V gene TRBV20-1; the match to TRBD1 covers 7 bases. CDR1 is DFQATT and CDR2 is SNEGSKA in the germline V gene (reference sequence). Losses at the gene ends were 3 bases for V and 7 bases for J; bases not matched to a gene: 12. The CDR3 runs to 15 residues.

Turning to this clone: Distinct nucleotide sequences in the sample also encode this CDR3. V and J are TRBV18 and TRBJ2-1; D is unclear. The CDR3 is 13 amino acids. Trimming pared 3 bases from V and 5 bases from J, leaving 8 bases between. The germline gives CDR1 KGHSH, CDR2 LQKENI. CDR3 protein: CASSPVQDNEQFF. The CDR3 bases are TGTGCCAGCTCACCTGTCCAGGACAATGAGCAGTTCTTC. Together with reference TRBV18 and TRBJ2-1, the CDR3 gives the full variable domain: NAGVMQNPRHLVRRRGQEARLRCSPMKGHSHVYWYRQLPEEGLKFMVYLQKENIIDESGMPKERFSAEFPKEGPSILRIQQVVRGDSAAYFCASSPVQDNEQFFGPGTRLTVL.

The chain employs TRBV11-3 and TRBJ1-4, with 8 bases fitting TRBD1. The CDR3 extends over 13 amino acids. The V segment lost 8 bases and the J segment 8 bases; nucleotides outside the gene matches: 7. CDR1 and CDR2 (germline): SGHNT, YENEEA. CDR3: CASSQGAGEKLFF. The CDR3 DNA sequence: TGTGCCAGCTCGCAGGGGGCGGGCGAAAAACTGTTTTTT.

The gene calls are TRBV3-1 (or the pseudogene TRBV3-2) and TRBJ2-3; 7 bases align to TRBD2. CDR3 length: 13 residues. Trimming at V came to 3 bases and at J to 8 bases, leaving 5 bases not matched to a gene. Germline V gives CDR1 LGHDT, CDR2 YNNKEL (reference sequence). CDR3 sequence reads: CASSQIREGTQYF. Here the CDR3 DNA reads TGTGCCAGCAGCCAGATTAGGGAGGGTACGCAGTATTTT.

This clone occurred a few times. The CDR3 DNA reads TGTGCCAGCAGCCCCTGGACAGACGCTAACTATGGCTACACCTTC. It codes for CASSPWTDANYGYTF. V gene TRBV5-6 combines with J gene TRBJ1-2; D may be TRBD1 (6 bases). The CDR3 is made up of 15 amino acids. Per the germline V gene, CDR1 is SGHDT and CDR2 is YYEEEE. With 4 bases removed from V and 0 bases from J, the gap between germline ends came to 13 bases.

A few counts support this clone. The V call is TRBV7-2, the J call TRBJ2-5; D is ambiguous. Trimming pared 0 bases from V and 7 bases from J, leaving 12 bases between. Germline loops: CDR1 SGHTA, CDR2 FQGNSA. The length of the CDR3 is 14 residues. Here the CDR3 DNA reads TGTGCCAGCAGCTTAGCAGGCTTGCGGTCGACCCAGTACTTC. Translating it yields CASSLAGLRSTQYF. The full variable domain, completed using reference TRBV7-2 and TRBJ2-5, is GAGVSQSPSNKVTEKGKDVELRCDPISGHTALYWYRQSLGQGLEFLIYFQGNSAPDKSGLPSDRFSAERTGGSVSTLTIQRTQQEDSAVYLCASSLAGLRSTQYFGPGTRLLVL.

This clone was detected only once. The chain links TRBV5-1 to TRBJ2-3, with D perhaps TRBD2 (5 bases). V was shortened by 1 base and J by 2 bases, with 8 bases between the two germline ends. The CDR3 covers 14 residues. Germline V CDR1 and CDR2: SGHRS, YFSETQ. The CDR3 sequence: CASSLTRYTDTQYF. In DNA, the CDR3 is TGCGCCAGCAGCTTGACTAGGTACACAGATACGCAGTATTTT. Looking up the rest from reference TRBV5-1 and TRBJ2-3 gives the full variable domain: KAGVTQTPRYLIKTRGQQVTLSCSPISGHRSVSWYQQTPGQGLQFLFEYFSETQRNKGNFPGRFSGRQFSNSRSEMNVSTLELGDSALYLCASSLTRYTDTQYFGPGTRLTVL.

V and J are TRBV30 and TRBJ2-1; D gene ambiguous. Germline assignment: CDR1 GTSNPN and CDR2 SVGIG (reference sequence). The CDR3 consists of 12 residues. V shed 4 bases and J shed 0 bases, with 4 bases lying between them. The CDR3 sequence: CAWTNSYNEQFF. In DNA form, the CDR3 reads TGTGCCTGGACCAACTCCTACAATGAGCAGTTCTTC.

The CDR3 DNA reads TGTGCCACCACAGGTGCCTCTGGAAACACCATATATTTT. Amino acid sequence: CATTGASGNTIYF. The rearrangement links TRBV12-3 or TRBV12-4 to TRBJ1-3; tentatively, D is TRBD1 (5 bases). The V gene lost 10 bases and the J gene lost 0 bases, with 10 bases spanning the gap. The CDR3 is made up of 13 amino acids.

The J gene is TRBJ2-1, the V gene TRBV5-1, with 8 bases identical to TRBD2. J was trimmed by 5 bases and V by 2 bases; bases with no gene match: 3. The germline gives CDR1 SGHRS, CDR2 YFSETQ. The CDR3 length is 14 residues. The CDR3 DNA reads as TGCGCCAGCAGCTTAAGCGGGAGCGACAATGAGCAGTTCTTC. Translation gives CASSLSGSDNEQFF. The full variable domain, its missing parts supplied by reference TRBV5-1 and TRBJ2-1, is KAGVTQTPRYLIKTRGQQVTLSCSPISGHRSVSWYQQTPGQGLQFLFEYFSETQRNKGNFPGRFSGRQFSNSRSEMNVSTLELGDSALYLCASSLSGSDNEQFFGPGTRLTVL.

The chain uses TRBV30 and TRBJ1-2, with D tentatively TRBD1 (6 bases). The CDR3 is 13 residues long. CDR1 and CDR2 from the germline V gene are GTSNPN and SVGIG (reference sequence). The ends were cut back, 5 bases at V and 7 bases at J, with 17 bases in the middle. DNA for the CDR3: TGTGCCTGGTCGTTAGGGGGAAGGTTTGGCTACACCTTC. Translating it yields CAWSLGGRFGYTF.

The CDR3 protein is CASSSGQALRTGELFF. CDR3 nucleotides: TGTGCCAGCAGCTCTGGACAGGCCCTACGCACCGGGGAGCTGTTTTTT. The chain combines TRBV7-2 with TRBJ2-2; 7 bases fit TRBD1. Germline values: CDR1 SGHTA, CDR2 FQGNSA. This CDR3 is 16 amino acids long. V lost 4 bases, J lost 4 bases, and 9 bases stayed unmatched. The variable domain in full, with the rest retrieved from reference TRBV7-2 and TRBJ2-2, is GAGVSQSPSNKVTEKGKDVELRCDPISGHTALYWYRQSLGQGLEFLIYFQGNSAPDKSGLPSDRFSAERTGGSVSTLTIQRTQQEDSAVYLCASSSGQALRTGELFFGEGSRLTVL.

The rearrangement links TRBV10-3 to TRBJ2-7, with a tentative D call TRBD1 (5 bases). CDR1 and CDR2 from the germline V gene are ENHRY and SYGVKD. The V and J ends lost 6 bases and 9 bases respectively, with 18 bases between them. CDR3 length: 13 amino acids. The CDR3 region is CAISLGQGQGQYF. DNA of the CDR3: TGTGCCATCAGCCTTGGGCAGGGCCAAGGGCAGTACTTC.

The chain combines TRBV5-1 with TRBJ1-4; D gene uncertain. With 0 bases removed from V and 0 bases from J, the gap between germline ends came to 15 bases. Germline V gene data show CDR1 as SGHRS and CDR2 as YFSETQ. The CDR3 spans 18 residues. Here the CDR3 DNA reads TGCGCCAGCAGCTTGGCCGGGGTTCGGCGCGCAACTAATGAAAAACTGTTTTTT. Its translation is CASSLAGVRRATNEKLFF. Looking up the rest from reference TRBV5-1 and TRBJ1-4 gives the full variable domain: KAGVTQTPRYLIKTRGQQVTLSCSPISGHRSVSWYQQTPGQGLQFLFEYFSETQRNKGNFPGRFSGRQFSNSRSEMNVSTLELGDSALYLCASSLAGVRRATNEKLFFGSGTQLSVL.